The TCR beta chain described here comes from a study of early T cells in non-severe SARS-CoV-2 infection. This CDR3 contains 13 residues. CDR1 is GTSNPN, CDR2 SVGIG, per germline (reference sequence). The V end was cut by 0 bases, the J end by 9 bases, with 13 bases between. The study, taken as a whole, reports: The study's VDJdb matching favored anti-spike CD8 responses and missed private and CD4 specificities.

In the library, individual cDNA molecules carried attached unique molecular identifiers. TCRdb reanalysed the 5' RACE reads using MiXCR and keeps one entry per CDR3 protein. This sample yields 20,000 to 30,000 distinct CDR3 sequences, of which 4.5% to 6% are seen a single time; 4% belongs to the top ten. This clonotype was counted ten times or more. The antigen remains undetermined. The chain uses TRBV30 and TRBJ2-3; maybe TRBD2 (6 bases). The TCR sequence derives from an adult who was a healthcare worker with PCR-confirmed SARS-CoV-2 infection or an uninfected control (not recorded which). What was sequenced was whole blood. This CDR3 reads CAWSVGGKGTQYF. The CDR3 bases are TGTGCCTGGAGTGTTGGGGGGAAGGGGACGCAGTATTTT.